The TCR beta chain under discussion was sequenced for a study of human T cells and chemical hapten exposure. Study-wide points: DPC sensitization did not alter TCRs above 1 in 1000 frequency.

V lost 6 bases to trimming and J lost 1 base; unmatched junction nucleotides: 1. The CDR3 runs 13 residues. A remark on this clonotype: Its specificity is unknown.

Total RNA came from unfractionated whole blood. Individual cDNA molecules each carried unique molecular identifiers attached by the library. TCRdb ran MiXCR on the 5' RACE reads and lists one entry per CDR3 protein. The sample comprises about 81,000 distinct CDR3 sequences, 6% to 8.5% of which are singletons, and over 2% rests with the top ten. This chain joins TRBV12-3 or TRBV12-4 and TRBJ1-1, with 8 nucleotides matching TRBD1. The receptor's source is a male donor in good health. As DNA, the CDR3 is TGTGCCAGCAGAGACAGGGGGAACACTGAAGCTTTCTTT. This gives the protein CASRDRGNTEAFF.